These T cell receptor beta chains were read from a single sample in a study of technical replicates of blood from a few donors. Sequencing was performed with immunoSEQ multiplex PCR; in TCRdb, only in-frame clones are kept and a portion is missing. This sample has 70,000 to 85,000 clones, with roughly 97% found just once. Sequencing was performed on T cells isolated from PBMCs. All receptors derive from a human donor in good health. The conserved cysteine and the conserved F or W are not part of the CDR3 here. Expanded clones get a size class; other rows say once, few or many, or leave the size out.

CDR3: ASSPSLAGSQQY
length: 12
V: TRBV5-5
size: .
J: TRBJ2-7

CDR3: ASSQTRLAGTLTGNEQF
length: 17
V: TRBV4-1
size: .
J: TRBJ2-1

CDR3: ASSPSGGTFYGYT
length: 13
V: TRBV18
size: .
J: TRBJ1-2

CDR3: ASSLPSTDTQY
length: 11
V: TRBV11-2
size: .
J: TRBJ2-3

CDR3: ASSRAANYGYT
length: 11
V: TRBV28
size: .
J: TRBJ1-2

CDR3: ASSPAGGYNEQF
length: 12
V: TRBV27
size: .
J: TRBJ2-1

CDR3: ASAGSQNTQY
length: 10
V: TRBV7-8
size: .
J: TRBJ2-3

CDR3: SVEGAWNGTKNIQY
length: 14
V: TRBV29-1
size: .
J: TRBJ2-4

CDR3: ASSVEVWGDIQY
length: 12
V: TRBV9
size: .
J: TRBJ2-4

CDR3: ASRSGQLQETQY
length: 12
V: TRBV7-8
size: once
J: TRBJ2-5

CDR3: ASSKKARVLYGYT
length: 13
V: TRBV28
size: .
J: TRBJ1-2

CDR3: ASSNRGYGYT
length: 10
V: TRBV7-2
size: .
J: TRBJ1-2

CDR3: AWRDFRGKHVGYT
length: 13
V: TRBV30
size: .
J: TRBJ1-2

CDR3: ASSFEGLEAF
length: 10
V: TRBV7-8
size: .
J: TRBJ1-1

CDR3: ASSAWREGSEQY
length: 12
V: TRBV10-1
size: once
J: TRBJ2-7

CDR3: ASSLGLAVYNEQF
length: 13
V: TRBV5-1
size: .
J: TRBJ2-1

CDR3: SVETTGIIQF
length: 10
V: TRBV29-1
size: .
J: TRBJ2-1

CDR3: ATSTEGGGSYEQY
length: 13
V: TRBV15
size: .
J: TRBJ2-7

CDR3: ASSLEGGSGKLF
length: 12
V: TRBV5-6
size: .
J: TRBJ1-4

CDR3: ASSIRGYDVGDQPQH
length: 15
V: TRBV19
size: .
J: TRBJ1-5

CDR3: ASSLGSGLGSGNTIY
length: 15
V: TRBV7-6
size: .
J: TRBJ1-3

CDR3: ASSQGQGAYEQY
length: 12
V: TRBV5-6
size: once
J: TRBJ2-7

CDR3: ASSEYFASGYEQY
length: 13
V: TRBV6-1
size: .
J: TRBJ2-7

CDR3: ASSLALGTVHGELF
length: 14
V: TRBV5-1
size: .
J: TRBJ2-2

CDR3: ASSVGQGYNEQF
length: 12
V: TRBV5-1
size: .
J: TRBJ2-1

CDR3: ASRSTLEKETQY
length: 12
V: TRBV11-3
size: .
J: TRBJ2-5

CDR3: ASSEGGTSYEQY
length: 12
V: TRBV6-1
size: .
J: TRBJ2-7

CDR3: ASSMGRRGLNTEAF
length: 14
V: TRBV5-1
size: once
J: TRBJ1-1

CDR3: ASSLDRYNEQF
length: 11
V: TRBV7-9
size: once
J: TRBJ2-1

CDR3: SAGRDSPLH
length: 9
V: TRBV20-1
size: .
J: TRBJ1-6

CDR3: ASSQLAGKTEF
length: 11
V: TRBV2
size: .
J: TRBJ2-1

CDR3: ASSEYVGTGGSPPEAF
length: 16
V: TRBV25-1
size: once
J: TRBJ1-1